This passage covers 10 T cell receptor beta chains from one sample sequenced in a study of a mutant IDH1 vaccine in newly diagnosed glioma (dated by TCRdb to about 2021). Their target antigens are unknown. This specimen's time point label, interpreted: week 23, last vaccination. Each vaccine dose, consisting of 300 ug of a 20-mer mutant IDH1 peptide in Montanide, was administered subcutaneously with topical imiquimod. The library was made by the immunoSEQ multiplex PCR assay. Not all clones reach the TCRdb copy of this immuneACCESS table, which keeps in-frame sequences only. Checked studies attribute under half of the gap to unresolved V genes and leave the rest unexplained. This sample is represented by fewer than 35,000 clones; roughly 90% of them were singletons. The top ten constitute over 2.5% of the sample. Sequenced material: PBMCs, taken from a glioma patient whose treatment included an IDH1 peptide vaccine. These receptors were obtained from a man aged 35 to 55 with glioma.

The chain couples TRBV5-4 to TRBJ2-1; 8 bases map to TRBD1. Germline CDR1 and CDR2: SGHNT and YYREEE (reference sequence). V gave up 5 bases and J gave up 7 bases; unmatched junction bases: 11. This CDR3 has 15 residues. The CDR3 region has the DNA TGTGCCAGCAGGAACGACAGGGGATTGATAAATGAGCAGTTCTTC. Protein sequence: CASRNDRGLINEQFF.

The J gene is TRBJ1-2, the V gene TRBV30, with a weak D call TRBD1 (5 bases). Germline V gene lookup returns CDR1 GTSNPN and CDR2 SVGIG (reference sequence). The CDR3 has 15 residues. The ends were cut back, 7 bases at V and 4 bases at J, with 22 bases in the middle. The CDR3 DNA reads TGTGCCTCACCCGGCCAGGGTGGGATTCGCTATGGCTACACCTTC. Its protein is CASPGQGGIRYGYTF.

Comments on this clone: Additional DNA sequences in this sample encode the identical CDR3. This sequence joins TRBV9 and TRBJ2-5; D gene uncertain. Trimming pared 2 bases from V and 1 base from J, leaving 6 bases between. Germline assignment: CDR1 SGDLS and CDR2 YYNGEE. The CDR3 has 13 amino acids. The CDR3 nucleotides read TGTGCCAGCAGCGTCCGTTCCCAAGAGACCCAGTACTTC. This sequence encodes CASSVRSQETQYF.

The V call is TRBV10-1, the J call TRBJ2-3; weak D call: TRBD2 (7 bases). This CDR3 is built from 15 residues. Germline CDR1 is WNHNN and CDR2 is SYGVQD (reference sequence). The V and J ends lost 8 bases and 4 bases respectively, with 19 bases between them. The DNA of the CDR3 is TGCGCCAGCCCAACCGGGGCGGGGGCAGCAGATACGCAGTATTTT. Protein sequence: CASPTGAGAADTQYF.

The CDR3 DNA is TGTGCCAGCAGCTTAGATGATTTCTACAGAAGCACCGGGGAGCTGTTTTTT. This encodes CASSLDDFYRSTGELFF. The chain joins TRBV11-2 to TRBJ2-2, with unresolved D. Germline V gives CDR1 SGHAT, CDR2 FQNNGV. This CDR3 has 17 residues. Trimming stripped 0 bases from V and 4 bases from J, with 15 bases between. The whole variable domain, filled in from reference TRBV11-2 and TRBJ2-2, reads EAGVAQSPRYKIIEKRQSVAFWCNPISGHATLYWYQQILGQGPKLLIQFQNNGVVDDSQLPKDRFSAERLKGVDSTLKIQPAKLEDSAVYLCASSLDDFYRSTGELFFGEGSRLTVL.

The chain has TRBV30 and TRBJ1-2; D is possibly TRBD1 (5 bases). The CDR3 totals 13 residues. Germline V gene sequence: CDR1 GTSNPN, CDR2 SVGIG (reference sequence). With 5 bases removed from V and 1 base from J, the gap between germline ends came to 11 bases. The CDR3 DNA follows: TGTGCCTGGTCCTGGGGCGGTAACTATGGCTACACCTTC. Its translation: CAWSWGGNYGYTF.

CDR3 in DNA: TGTGCCAGCAGCTCACAGGGGGATAGCTCCTACGAGCAGTACGTC. Its protein product is CASSSQGDSSYEQYV. The V gene is TRBV6-1, the J gene TRBJ2-7; 8 positions agree with TRBD1. V dropped 6 bases and J dropped 0; count of bases not matched to a gene: 7. The germline V gene encodes CDR1 MNHNS and CDR2 SASEGT. This CDR3 comprises 15 residues.

About this clone itself: An end of the junction does not agree with germline; a read error may underlie this. V usage is TRBV7-9 and J usage is TRBJ1-5; a possible D gene is TRBD1 (6 bases). Germline V gene data show CDR1 as SEHNR and CDR2 as FQNEAQ (reference sequence). This CDR3 is 16 amino acids long. The CDR3 bases are TGTGCCAGCAGCCCACGGACAGTAAGTAGCGATCAGCCCCAGCATTTT. Encoded protein: CASSPRTVSSDQPQHF.

This sequence joins TRBV6-1 and TRBJ2-7, with TRBD2 matching 7 bases. Germline assignment: CDR1 MNHNS and CDR2 SASEGT. The junction had 4 bases not matched to a gene; V was cut back by 2 bases and J by 3 bases. The CDR3 is made up of 14 amino acids. The CDR3 loop is CASSESGGSYEQYV. Here the CDR3 DNA reads TGTGCCAGCAGTGAATCGGGAGGCAGCTACGAGCAGTACGTC.

The J gene is TRBJ2-7, the V gene TRBV7-2; no firm D call. V was trimmed by 5 bases and J by 5 bases, leaving 10 bases between them. The CDR3 runs to 12 residues. From germline, CDR1 is SGHTA and CDR2 FQGNSA. For the CDR3, the DNA is TGTGCCAGCAGCCCCGGATCCAACGAGCAGTACTTC. It specifies CASSPGSNEQYF.